This is a list of T cell receptor beta chains from one sample in a study of T-cell reconstitution after alpha-beta-depleted transplantation in children. TCRdb passed the PCR reads through MiXCR, listing each CDR3 protein once. The table has 330,000 or so distinct CDR3 sequences, just over 7.5% seen once. The starting material was peripheral blood, obtained 360 days after TCRalphabeta/CD19-depleted stem cell transplant. The source is a female patient younger than 10 who had a stem cell transplant for Fanconi anemia, so the T cells may come from the graft donor. Both conserved end residues are part of each CDR3. A D gene is named only where the DNA matches it firmly. Part of the rows lack a size; the others show once, few, many or a class for expanded clones.

V gene	clone size	J gene	D gene	CDR3 protein	CDR3 DNA
TRBV6-2/TRBV6-3	few	TRBJ2-3	.	CASSGGTAGRDTQYF	TGTGCCAGCAGTGGAGGGACCGCCGGGCGCGATACGCAGTATTTT
TRBV6-1	many	TRBJ2-7	.	CVSGTADSYEQYF	TGTGTGTCAGGGACGGCGGACTCCTACGAGCAGTACTTC
TRBV29-1	many	TRBJ2-7	.	CSVGLGGYEQYF	TGCAGCGTTGGGCTAGGGGGGTACGAGCAGTACTTC
TRBV11-2	many	TRBJ2-3	.	CASSLLGGITDTQYF	TGTGCCAGCAGCCTTCTCGGGGGAATCACAGATACGCAGTATTTT
TRBV15	many	TRBJ2-2	.	CATSSRTTNTGELFF	TGTGCCACCAGCAGTCGAACGACGAACACCGGGGAGCTGTTTTTT
TRBV6-5	.	TRBJ2-1	.	CASSYIGGSNEQFF	TGTGCCAGCAGTTACATAGGGGGATCCAATGAGCAGTTCTTC
TRBV6-5	many	TRBJ2-7	.	CASNSLSGEQYF	TGTGCCAGCAACTCCTTATCGGGAGAGCAGTACTTC
TRBV15	.	TRBJ2-2	.	CATSRLGTLANTGELFF	TGTGCCACCAGCAGACTGGGGACGCTGGCGAACACCGGGGAGCTGTTTTTT
TRBV3-1	many	TRBJ2-5	.	CASSQLPGGETQYF	TGTGCCAGCAGCCAGCTACCGGGGGGCGAGACCCAGTACTTC
TRBV28	many	TRBJ1-1	.	CASSLYRGLGEAFF	TGTGCCAGCAGTTTATACCGGGGACTGGGTGAAGCTTTCTTT
TRBV6-2/TRBV6-3	many	TRBJ1-6	TRBD1	CAATRTGNSPLHF	TGTGCCGCCACCAGGACAGGCAACTCACCCCTCCACTTT
TRBV5-1	many	TRBJ2-1	TRBD2	CASSLSGGGAGEQFF	TGCGCCAGCAGCTTATCCGGCGGGGGGGCTGGTGAGCAGTTCTTC
TRBV12-3/TRBV12-4	.	TRBJ1-5	TRBD1	CASSSGDRTNQPQHF	TGTGCCAGCAGTTCCGGGGACAGGACCAATCAGCCCCAGCATTTT
TRBV28	.	TRBJ2-2	.	CASRGQITGELFF	TGTGCCAGCAGAGGACAGATCACCGGGGAGCTGTTTTTT
TRBV4-2	.	TRBJ2-7	TRBD1	CASSPLWGPRTGTYEQYF	TGTGCCAGCAGCCCGCTTTGGGGACCACGGACAGGGACCTACGAGCAGTACTTC
TRBV5-1	many	TRBJ2-3	.	CASSLEGAGPDTQYF	TGCGCCAGCAGCTTGGAAGGGGCCGGTCCCGATACGCAGTATTTT
TRBV18	few	TRBJ2-5	.	CASSPKVGETQYF	TGTGCCAGCTCACCAAAAGTAGGAGAGACCCAGTACTTC
TRBV20-1	many	TRBJ1-5	.	CSARVEPTGNQPQHF	TGCAGTGCTAGAGTGGAGCCAACTGGCAATCAGCCCCAGCATTTT
TRBV7-9	few	TRBJ1-2	.	CASSLEGLDGYTF	TGTGCCAGCAGCTTAGAGGGGTTGGATGGCTACACCTTC
TRBV12-3/TRBV12-4	few	TRBJ1-4	.	CASSSAGQGGREKLFF	TGTGCCAGCAGTTCCGCAGGGCAGGGAGGGCGTGAAAAACTGTTTTTT
TRBV9	many	TRBJ1-1	.	CASSVGGGMNTEAFF	TGTGCCAGCAGCGTGGGCGGTGGAATGAACACTGAAGCTTTCTTT
TRBV10-2	many	TRBJ1-2	.	CASNDRTGSGYTF	TGCGCCAGCAACGACAGGACTGGGAGCGGCTACACCTTC
TRBV7-6	many	TRBJ1-1	TRBD1	CASSYPPGQGRTEAFF	TGTGCCAGCAGCTATCCCCCGGGACAGGGACGTACTGAAGCTTTCTTT
TRBV12-3/TRBV12-4	many	TRBJ2-7	.	CASRAIREYGYEQYF	TGTGCCAGCAGGGCCATCAGGGAGTATGGCTACGAGCAGTACTTC
TRBV29-1	many	TRBJ2-5	.	CSGLRGEETQYF	TGCAGCGGACTCAGGGGAGAAGAGACCCAGTACTTC
TRBV30	.	TRBJ1-1	TRBD1	CAWSVYGGRQGLNTEAFF	TGTGCCTGGAGTGTATACGGTGGGAGACAGGGGCTGAACACTGAAGCTTTCTTT
TRBV27	few	TRBJ2-7	.	CASLPTAQRKTYEQYF	TGTGCCAGCTTACCGACGGCGCAGCGCAAGACCTACGAGCAGTACTTC
TRBV4-1	few	TRBJ1-2	TRBD1	CASSQSGQGDYGYTF	TGCGCCAGCAGCCAATCGGGACAGGGGGACTATGGCTACACCTTC
TRBV20-1	many	TRBJ2-7	.	CSAGLGNTYEQYF	TGCAGTGCTGGTCTAGGAAACACCTACGAGCAGTACTTC
TRBV7-9	many	TRBJ1-1	.	CASSIDSEAFF	TGTGCCAGCAGCATAGACAGTGAAGCTTTCTTT
TRBV28	many	TRBJ2-3	.	CASSLFVGPSTDTQYF	TGTGCCAGCAGTTTATTTGTCGGACCCAGCACAGATACGCAGTATTTT
TRBV10-3	large	TRBJ2-3	TRBD2	CAISDTLAGGSTDTQYF	TGTGCCATCAGTGATACCCTAGCGGGGGGCAGCACAGATACGCAGTATTTT
TRBV6-5	many	TRBJ1-5	.	CASRQWVDQPQHF	TGTGCCAGCAGACAATGGGTTGATCAGCCCCAGCATTTT
TRBV5-1	many	TRBJ2-1	TRBD2	CASSLGWGLAGLSSYNEQFF	TGCGCCAGCAGCTTGGGGTGGGGACTAGCGGGACTAAGCTCCTACAATGAGCAGTTCTTC
TRBV5-6	.	TRBJ1-6	.	CASSPDRWSPLHF	TGTGCCAGCAGCCCCGACAGATGGTCACCCCTCCACTTT
TRBV15	.	TRBJ1-5	.	CATARGYSNQPQHF	TGTGCCACTGCGCGGGGTTATAGCAATCAGCCCCAGCATTTT
TRBV11-2	.	TRBJ2-2	.	CASRGLRGNTGELFF	TGTGCCAGCAGGGGACTCAGGGGGAACACCGGGGAGCTGTTTTTT
TRBV7-3	.	TRBJ2-2	.	CASSYLQDSGELFF	TGTGCCAGCAGCTACTTACAGGACTCCGGGGAGCTGTTTTTT
TRBV20-1	.	TRBJ1-4	.	CSARVLSTNEKLFF	TGCAGTGCTAGAGTGCTGTCAACTAATGAAAAACTGTTTTTT
TRBV21-1	.	TRBJ2-3	.	CASMVLEGGSRATDTQYF	TGTGCCAGCATGGTCCTAGAGGGAGGAAGCAGGGCCACAGATACGCAGTATTTT
TRBV4-2	many	TRBJ2-1	.	CASSQASQGKNEQFF	TGTGCCAGCAGCCAAGCTTCCCAGGGCAAAAATGAGCAGTTCTTC
TRBV9	.	TRBJ1-1	.	CASSVSGMGAEAFF	TGTGCCAGCAGCGTTTCAGGGATGGGGGCTGAAGCTTTCTTT
TRBV7-2	.	TRBJ2-1	TRBD2	CASSLISGGLNEQFF	TGTGCCAGCAGCTTAATTAGCGGGGGCTTGAATGAGCAGTTCTTC
TRBV21-1	few	TRBJ2-3	.	CASVGKQGVRLGTDTQYF	TGTGCCAGCGTAGGGAAACAGGGCGTCAGACTAGGCACAGATACGCAGTATTTT
TRBV6-1	.	TRBJ1-1	.	CARARGEVAKMNTEAFF	TGTGCCAGGGCTAGAGGGGAGGTAGCTAAGATGAACACTGAAGCTTTCTTT
TRBV2	many	TRBJ2-2	TRBD2	CASSESGLAAGELFF	TGTGCCAGCAGTGAATCGGGACTAGCGGCCGGGGAGCTGTTTTTT
TRBV20-1	many	TRBJ2-4	.	CSARDVVAGNIQYF	TGCAGTGCTAGAGATGTGGTAGCTGGAAACATTCAGTACTTC
TRBV28	many	TRBJ2-7	TRBD1	CASSLFVQGFYEQYF	TGTGCCAGCAGTTTGTTTGTACAGGGGTTCTACGAGCAGTACTTC
TRBV15	many	TRBJ2-7	.	CATSRGLVYEQYF	TGTGCCACCAGCAGAGGACTTGTGTACGAGCAGTACTTC
TRBV29-1	many	TRBJ2-7	.	CSVFHDYEQYF	TGCAGCGTTTTTCACGACTACGAGCAGTACTTC
TRBV5-1	many	TRBJ2-7	TRBD2	CASSLRRENAYEQYF	TGCGCCAGCAGCTTGAGGCGGGAGAATGCTTACGAGCAGTACTTC
TRBV4-2	.	TRBJ2-3	.	CASSQLASTVTDTQYF	TGTGCCAGCAGCCAACTTGCTTCAACTGTCACAGATACGCAGTATTTT
TRBV5-1	.	TRBJ2-2	TRBD2	CASCRLAGESTGELFF	TGCGCCAGTTGCCGACTAGCGGGGGAATCGACCGGGGAGCTGTTTTTT
TRBV6-5	many	TRBJ2-1	.	CASSYSPAPSSYNEQFF	TGTGCCAGCAGTTACTCGCCAGCTCCAAGCTCCTACAATGAGCAGTTCTTC